This T cell receptor (beta chain) was observed in a study of PD-1 blockade in classical Hodgkin lymphoma (dated by TCRdb to 2020 to 2022). About the full investigation: Nivolumab dosing was 3 mg/kg intravenously every 2 weeks, continuing until either disease progression or unacceptable toxicity. To define a peripheral blood immune signature of response to PD-1 blockade in classical Hodgkin lymphoma, the study combined TCR beta sequencing with CyTOF. The full study reports these points: Only a single clinical trial cohort was studied, and what caused the repertoire differences, possibly disease activity or prior therapy, remained undefined. Trial patients with a complete response had baseline diversity similar to that of newly diagnosed patients, while partial responders and progressors had significantly lower diversity. By C4D1, a significant rise was seen in CD4+ TCR diversity but not in CD8+ TCR diversity (p=0.0027 vs p=0.16), and the rise was most apparent among complete responders (p=0.02). Baseline TCR diversity was reported as lower in newly diagnosed patients than in healthy donors, and lower still in relapsed/refractory patients. Patients starting nivolumab less than 1 year after ASCT had lower diversity and were excluded from later analyses to avoid confounding by immune reconstitution.

Trimming leaves V shorter by 0 bases and J shorter by 5 bases, with the junction holding 7 bases beyond the gene matches. The CDR3 holds 16 amino acids from the cysteine to the phenylalanine. The read is trimmed to its CDR3 DNA, 48 bases read in frame from base 1. Looking up the germline V gene (reference sequence) yields CDR1 LNHDA and CDR2 SQIVND. Of note for this clone: Which antigen it targets is not known. No much larger clone exists at a distance of one base, and base qualities are not known.

The sample's time point label, decoded: cycle 1 day 1 (C1D1), immediately before nivolumab initiation. All trial patients had relapsed after autologous stem cell transplantation, with cohorts A, B and C differing in prior brentuximab vedotin exposure. A Miltenyi CD8+ T cell isolation kit was used for magnetic negative selection to purify CD8+ T cells from thawed PBMCs. The trial cohort comprised 56 patients with relapsed/refractory classical Hodgkin lymphoma whose best overall responses were complete response, partial response or progressive disease. Single-agent nivolumab was administered to trial patients in the multi-cohort phase II CheckMate 205 trial. An independent review committee assessed best overall response by applying the 2007 International Working Group response criteria. Trial PBMCs were obtained immediately prior to nivolumab initiation (C1D1) and on therapy at cycle 2 day 1 and cycle 4 day 1. After peripheral blood was drawn into 8 mL Vacutainer Cell Preparation Tubes, PBMCs were isolated by centrifugation and then cryopreserved. Purified CD4+ and CD8+ fractions were prepared only for cases where an additional PBMC sample was available. Magnetically labelled cells were removed on LS columns in a quadroMACS separator, and the flow-through was collected as the purified fraction.

The Qiagen DNeasy kit was used to extract genomic DNA from unsorted PBMCs and from the negatively selected CD4+ and CD8+ fractions. TCR beta CDR3 regions were subjected to amplification by immunoSEQ multiplex PCR with primers that anneal to V and J segments. Amplification bias was minimized using a synthetic immune receptor repertoire, and residual bias was removed computationally after sequencing. The study's own analysis went as follows. Custom Python scripts were used to quantify repertoire diversity as the Shannon entropy index. Unsorted, CD4+ and CD8+ repertoires were examined separately, except in combined analyses, for which CD4+ and CD8+ sequences were merged in silico. A clone counted as expanded when the clone's frequency after treatment rose at least 2-fold relative to C1D1, and clones undetected at baseline were given a pseudocount of 0.5. Singleton clones were defined as clones with 0 or 1 copy at C1D1, and non-singleton clones were defined as clones with 2 or more copies. Clones expanded in unsorted samples were annotated as CD4+, CD8+ or unknown by matching protein sequences in sorted samples from the same patient. Diversity changes from C1D1 to C4D1 were tested in paired samples using Wilcoxon tests. The table comes from immuneACCESS by way of TCRdb, which keeps in-frame sequences with V and J called. Part of the clones is missing from these tables; in studies checked, under half for an unresolved V gene and the rest for unknown reasons. That table furnishes V, J and clone size, whereas the DNA furnished D and trimming. Within this sample are about 27,000 clones, with almost 90% of them counted one time only. The leading ten clones occupy 5.5% to 8.5% of the sample.

Sequencing used CD8+ T cells from blood, obtained at baseline. The V gene is TRBV19 and the J gene is TRBJ2-1; 7 bases in the middle match TRBD1. The TCR comes from a human donor with classical Hodgkin lymphoma. The DNA sequence is as follows: TGTGCCAGTAGTATAGATCCCGCCACAGGGGACAATGAGCAGTTCTTC. This codes for CASSIDPATGDNEQFF.